These 28 T cell receptor beta chains came from one sample sequenced in a study of cytomegalovirus exposure and HLA in healthy donors. The study ran its PCR with 60 Vbeta and 13 Jbeta primers. Measured with immunoSEQ multiplex PCR; TCRdb has only the in-frame clones, and not every one. The data show roughly 84,000 clones, with around 77% seen just once and 2.5% to 4% held by the top ten. The sequencing sample was made of PBMCs. The receptors shown here come from a man over 45 in good health and CMV-seronegative.

This clone turned up a few times. This sequence joins TRBV28 and TRBJ1-1, with a weak D call TRBD1 (5 bases). With 5 bases removed from V and 4 bases from J, the gap between germline ends came to 11 bases. The CDR3 has 13 amino acids. Germline CDR1 and CDR2: MDHEN and SYDVKM. The CDR3 region is CASSRGGVTEAFF. CDR3 coding DNA: TGTGCCAGCAGTCGGGGGGGTGTCACTGAAGCTTTCTTT.

The rearrangement joins TRBV10-3 to TRBJ1-2, with D maybe TRBD1 (6 bases). The V gene's germline CDR1 is ENHRY and CDR2 SYGVKD. The CDR3 sequence is 14 residues long. Trimming removed 5 bases at V and 6 bases at J, with 16 bases between. CDR3 nucleotide sequence: TGTGCCATCAGTACAGGGCCCTACTCTCATGGCTACACCTTC. It encodes CAISTGPYSHGYTF.

The chain recombines TRBV5-5 with TRBJ2-6; D call uncertain. The CDR3 extends over 16 amino acids. V lost 4 bases and J lost 2, with 13 bases in between. Germline V gives CDR1 SGHKS, CDR2 YYEKEE (reference sequence). The CDR3 reads CASSDIARAGANVLTF. The CDR3 DNA follows: TGTGCCAGCAGCGATATCGCCCGGGCTGGGGCCAACGTCCTGACTTTC.

This clone was seen more than once but under ten times. The rearrangement uses TRBV2 and TRBJ2-7; D might be TRBD1 (5 bases). Trimming left V 8 bases short and J 2 bases short, with 10 bases between. Germline assignment: CDR1 SNHLY and CDR2 FYNNEI. The CDR3 consists of 12 residues. CDR3 bases: TGTGCCAGCCGACAGAGAGCCTACGAGCAGTACTTC. It encodes CASRQRAYEQYF. The full variable domain, with the rest looked up from reference TRBV2 and TRBJ2-7, is EPEVTQTPSHQVTQMGQEVILRCVPISNHLYFYWYRQILGQKVEFLVSFYNNEISEKSEIFDDQFSVERPDGSNFTLKIRSTKLEDSAMYFCASRQRAYEQYFGPGTRLTVT.

The J gene is TRBJ1-6, the V gene TRBV2; 8 bases agree with TRBD1. Germline V gives CDR1 SNHLY, CDR2 FYNNEI. The trim removed 8 bases at V and 5 bases at J, leaving 2 bases unmatched. The CDR3 is made up of 13 amino acids. DNA for the CDR3: TGTGCCAGCGCGACAGGGGATAATTCACCCCTCCACTTT. This encodes CASATGDNSPLHF.

The CDR3 DNA follows: TGTGCCAGCAGGGGTGATCAGGGAGGGGGCTACACCTTC. It yields the protein CASRGDQGGGYTF. The V and J genes are TRBV2 and TRBJ1-2; D might be TRBD1 (5 bases). The CDR3 runs to 13 residues. Trimming removed 6 bases at V and 8 bases at J, with 16 bases between. Germline CDR1 is SNHLY and CDR2 is FYNNEI.

This clone was seen only once. This chain connects TRBV2 to TRBJ1-1; D perhaps matches TRBD1 (5 bases). The CDR3 loop spans 15 amino acids. Trimming took 7 bases from V and 4 from J, leaving 19 bases between them. Per germline, CDR1 SNHLY and CDR2 FYNNEI. CDR3 sequence reads: CASIPYWGSPTEAFF. The CDR3 bases are TGTGCCAGCATTCCTTATTGGGGCAGCCCCACTGAAGCTTTCTTT.

This chain uses TRBV4-3 with TRBJ2-7, with 7 nucleotides matching TRBD1. Germline CDR1 reads LGHNA; CDR2 reads YSLEER. With 3 bases clipped from V and 5 bases from J, the junction kept 13 bases outside the gene matches. This CDR3 has 16 residues. The CDR3 here is CASSQETGWIIHEQYF. The CDR3 DNA follows: TGCGCCAGCAGCCAGGAGACAGGGTGGATAATACACGAGCAGTACTTC.

The chain joins TRBV7-2 to TRBJ2-7, with 10 positions matching TRBD1. Germline CDR1 reads SGHTA; CDR2 reads FQGNSA. V was pared by 3 bases and J by 4 bases, with 6 bases of the junction left unmatched. The CDR3 sequence is 15 residues long. This CDR3 reads CASSFQTGGGYEQYF. As DNA, the CDR3 is TGTGCCAGCAGCTTCCAGACAGGGGGCGGGTACGAGCAGTACTTC.

The chain employs TRBV5-6 and TRBJ2-2, with 9 positions matching TRBD2. Per germline, CDR1 SGHDT and CDR2 YYEEEE. CDR3 size: 17 residues. Trimming took 0 bases from V and 1 from J; bases not matched to a gene: 4. The CDR3 reads CASSLAGGGVNTGELFF. The DNA for the CDR3 is TGTGCCAGCAGCTTGGCGGGCGGGGGGGTGAACACCGGGGAGCTGTTTTTT.

The chain is built from TRBV10-3 and TRBJ2-4, with TRBD2 matching over 7 bases. J gave up 5 bases and V 10 bases, and 14 bases lay outside the gene matches. Germline loops: CDR1 ENHRY, CDR2 SYGVKD. The CDR3 is 15 residues long. The CDR3 bases are TGTGCCACCCGACCCGGGGGAGGGGAACAAAACATTCAGTACTTC. As protein: CATRPGGGEQNIQYF.

This sequence joins TRBV28 and TRBJ2-7; D remains ambiguous. Deletions cut 7 bases from V and 2 bases from J, with 12 bases between. Germline V gene lookup returns CDR1 MDHEN and CDR2 SYDVKM. CDR3 size: 13 residues. The DNA of the CDR3 is TGTGCCAGCAATAGGAGCCCGGCCTACGAGCAGTACTTC. This translates into CASNRSPAYEQYF. Complete variable domain (other parts from reference TRBV28 and TRBJ2-7): DVKVTQSSRYLVKRTGEKVFLECVQDMDHENMFWYRQDPGLGLRLIYFSYDVKMKEKGDIPEGYSVSREKKERFSLILESASTNQTSMYLCASNRSPAYEQYFGPGTRLTVT.

The rearrangement uses TRBV29-1 and TRBJ2-7, with a tentative D call TRBD1 (5 bases). Germline values: CDR1 SQVTM, CDR2 ANQGSEA. Trimming stripped 5 bases from V and 0 bases from J, with 8 bases between. The CDR3 extends over 12 amino acids. The DNA of the CDR3 is TGCAGCGTTTCTGACAGCTCCTACGAGCAGTACTTC. Translation: CSVSDSSYEQYF.

J is TRBJ2-2 and V is TRBV18; 9 nucleotides agree with TRBD2. V dropped 2 bases and J dropped 6; count of bases not matched to a gene: 4. Germline V CDR1 and CDR2: KGHSH, LQKENI. CDR3 length equals 15 residues. The CDR3 protein is CASSPAGGRAGELFF. The CDR3 nucleotides are TGTGCCAGCTCACCAGCGGGGGGGCGTGCCGGGGAGCTGTTTTTT. Full variable domain (rest looked up from reference TRBV18 and TRBJ2-2): NAGVMQNPRHLVRRRGQEARLRCSPMKGHSHVYWYRQLPEEGLKFMVYLQKENIIDESGMPKERFSAEFPKEGPSILRIQQVVRGDSAAYFCASSPAGGRAGELFFGEGSRLTVL.

This sequence joins TRBV6-5 and TRBJ1-6; perhaps TRBD1 as D (6 bases). CDR1 and CDR2 from the germline V gene are MNHEY and SVGAGI. There are 13 residues in the CDR3. V dropped 6 bases and J dropped 6 bases, with 9 bases sitting between them. CDR3 sequence: CASRDSANSPLHF. Written as DNA, the CDR3 is TGTGCCAGCAGGGACAGTGCTAATTCACCCCTCCACTTT.

This clone was observed a few times. The CDR3 region is CASSLQPRGLLNTGELFF. CDR3 coding DNA: TGTGCCAGCAGCCTACAGCCACGGGGACTGCTCAACACCGGGGAGCTGTTTTTT. The genes are TRBV21-1 and TRBJ2-2; no check of the table's D call, TRBD2, against the DNA was made. TRBV21-1 represents a pseudogene. The CDR3 is made up of 18 amino acids.

This sequence joins TRBV30 and TRBJ2-2; 9 bases map to TRBD1. Per the germline V gene, CDR1 is GTSNPN and CDR2 is SVGIG (reference sequence). This CDR3 region has 15 residues. V dropped 6 bases and J dropped 1; count of bases not matched to a gene: 6. CDR3 nucleotides: TGTGCCTGCCGGACAGGGGAGCAGAACACCGGGGAGCTGTTTTTT. This encodes CACRTGEQNTGELFF.

The chain couples TRBV14 to TRBJ1-2; 9 nucleotides agree with TRBD1. Germline lookup yields CDR1 SGHDN and CDR2 FVKESK. The ends lost 4 bases at V and 7 bases at J; junction bases unmatched: 7. There are 14 residues in the CDR3. The CDR3 DNA reads TGTGCCAGCAGCCCCTGGGGACAGGGTTTTGGCTACACCTTC. Protein product: CASSPWGQGFGYTF.

The J gene is TRBJ1-2, the V gene TRBV30, with 8 bases that match TRBD1. The CDR3 length is 14 residues. With 5 bases clipped from V and 6 bases from J, the junction kept 11 bases outside the gene matches. Germline V gene data show CDR1 as GTSNPN and CDR2 as SVGIG (reference sequence). The CDR3 sequence is CAWRRTGQRDGYTF. The CDR3 bases are TGTGCCTGGCGGAGGACAGGGCAACGCGATGGCTACACCTTC. Combining the CDR3 with reference TRBV30 and TRBJ1-2 gives the whole variable domain SQTIHQWPATLVQPVGSPLSLECTVEGTSNPNLYWYRQAAGRGLQLLFYSVGIGQISSEVPQNLSASRPQDRQFILSSKKLLLSDSGFYLCAWRRTGQRDGYTFGSGTRLTVV.

This clone was counted a few times. V gene TRBV2 combines with J gene TRBJ1-6, with unresolved D. Germline lookup yields CDR1 SNHLY and CDR2 FYNNEI. This CDR3 is 15 amino acids long. Trimming stripped 3 bases from V and 7 bases from J, with 13 bases between. The CDR3 is CASSDVWQTNSPLHF. DNA for the CDR3: TGTGCCAGCAGTGATGTGTGGCAGACAAATTCACCCCTCCACTTT.

This chain uses TRBV30 with TRBJ1-2, with 9 bases matching TRBD1. The CDR3 consists of 13 residues. The germline CDR1 and CDR2 sequences are GTSNPN and SVGIG (reference sequence). The ends lost 0 bases at V and 7 bases at J; junction bases unmatched: 3. This chain's CDR3 is CAWSVGTGRGYTF. In DNA form, the CDR3 reads TGTGCCTGGAGTGTGGGGACAGGGCGTGGCTACACCTTC. The full variable domain, rest sourced from reference TRBV30 and TRBJ1-2, is SQTIHQWPATLVQPVGSPLSLECTVEGTSNPNLYWYRQAAGRGLQLLFYSVGIGQISSEVPQNLSASRPQDRQFILSSKKLLLSDSGFYLCAWSVGTGRGYTFGSGTRLTVV.

CDR3 bases: TGTGCCAGCAGGGGGACAGGAGAAAACACTGAAGCTTTCTTT. Its protein product is CASRGTGENTEAFF. The V gene is TRBV27, the J gene TRBJ1-1; 8 bases are a match to TRBD1. From germline, CDR1 is MNHEY and CDR2 SMNVEV (reference sequence). The V gene end was trimmed by 6 bases and the J gene end by 2 bases; junction bases not matched to a gene: 5. This CDR3 is 14 amino acids long.

The chain couples TRBV2 to TRBJ1-1; D gene uncertain. This CDR3 region has 14 residues. The V gene's germline CDR1 is SNHLY and CDR2 FYNNEI. The V end was cut by 1 base, the J end by 6 bases, with 12 bases between. This CDR3 is CASSEGGRGAEAFF. The CDR3 DNA sequence: TGTGCCAGCAGTGAAGGAGGGCGAGGCGCTGAAGCTTTCTTT.

This clone was observed a single time. The chain is built from TRBV10-3 and TRBJ1-2, with D possibly being TRBD1 (5 bases). The germline V and J ends were trimmed by 2 bases and 2 bases, with 15 bases remaining between them. This CDR3 is 16 amino acids long. CDR1 is ENHRY and CDR2 is SYGVKD in the germline V gene. CDR3 DNA: TGTGCCATCAGTGAGAGTCGGGGGAGGGGCAACTATGGCTACACCTTC. Translating gives CAISESRGRGNYGYTF.

The V gene is TRBV19, the J gene TRBJ1-2, with unresolved D. This CDR3 spans 14 amino acids. V was clipped by 3 bases and J by 2 bases, with 10 bases between them. Per germline, CDR1 LNHDA and CDR2 SQIVND (reference sequence). The CDR3 DNA is TGTGCCAGTAGTATTAGCGCCGGAAACTATGGCTACACCTTC. Translation gives CASSISAGNYGYTF. The whole variable domain, remainder taken from reference TRBV19 and TRBJ1-2, is DGGITQSPKYLFRKEGQNVTLSCEQNLNHDAMYWYRQDPGQGLRLIYYSQIVNDFQKGDIAEGYSVSREKKESFPLTVTSAQKNPTAFYLCASSISAGNYGYTFGSGTRLTVV.

This clone turned up a few times. The chain employs TRBV2 and TRBJ1-6; 7 nucleotides align to TRBD1. V shed 7 bases and J 7 bases; nucleotides not matched to a gene: 4. The germline V gene has CDR1 SNHLY and CDR2 FYNNEI. This CDR3 comprises 13 residues. CDR3 amino acids: CASMGQQNSPLHF. The CDR3 DNA is TGTGCCAGCATGGGACAGCAAAATTCACCCCTCCACTTT.

The chain recombines TRBV18 with TRBJ2-1, with 7 bases fitting TRBD2. The CDR3 spans 15 residues. The J segment lost 10 bases and the V segment lost 0 bases, leaving 9 bases of the junction unmatched. Germline V lookup: CDR1 KGHSH, CDR2 LQKENI. This chain's CDR3 is CASSPPTRVGGEQFF. CDR3 nucleotides: TGTGCCAGCTCACCACCCACAAGAGTGGGGGGGGAGCAGTTCTTC.

The J gene is TRBJ1-1, the V gene TRBV10-3, with D maybe TRBD1 (6 bases). V was pared by 2 bases and J by 6 bases, with 7 bases between. The germline CDR1 and CDR2 sequences are ENHRY and SYGVKD. The CDR3 runs 12 residues. The CDR3 coding sequence is TGTGCCATCAGTGAGACAGGGCCTGAAGCTTTCTTT. It codes for CAISETGPEAFF.